Presented here are 27 T cell receptor beta chains from one specimen sequenced in a study of cytomegalovirus exposure and HLA in healthy donors. The PCR made use of 60 Vbeta and 13 Jbeta primers. Measured with immunoSEQ multiplex PCR; TCRdb has only the in-frame clones, and not every one. Among roughly 93,000 clones listed, about four fifths were seen once. The sequenced sample consisted of PBMCs. The receptors derive from a man aged 25-45 years in good health and CMV-seronegative.

As for this clone: In the same sample, other DNA sequences code for this CDR3. The chain carries TRBV18 and TRBJ1-2; D might be TRBD1 (6 bases). Germline V gives CDR1 KGHSH, CDR2 LQKENI. V lost 2 bases and J lost 4, with 8 bases in between. CDR3 length: 13 residues. CDR3 bases: TGTGCCAGCTCACCAGGGGGGGCCTATGGCTACACCTTC. Translated: CASSPGGAYGYTF. Complete variable domain (other parts from reference TRBV18 and TRBJ1-2): NAGVMQNPRHLVRRRGQEARLRCSPMKGHSHVYWYRQLPEEGLKFMVYLQKENIIDESGMPKERFSAEFPKEGPSILRIQQVVRGDSAAYFCASSPGGAYGYTFGSGTRLTVV.

The CDR3 region is CATTVQGTKNIQYF. The CDR3 DNA reads as TGTGCCACCACCGTACAGGGCACCAAAAACATTCAGTACTTC. The chain couples TRBV15 to TRBJ2-4, with D perhaps matching TRBD1 (6 bases). The germline V and J ends were trimmed by 7 bases and 2 bases, with 12 bases remaining between them. The CDR3 totals 14 residues. Germline lookup yields CDR1 LNHNV and CDR2 YYDKDF (reference sequence).

This rearrangement joins TRBV7-9 to TRBJ2-7; 7 bases agree with TRBD2. Losses at the gene ends were 5 bases for V and 0 bases for J; bases not matched to a gene: 10. The CDR3 contains 16 residues. Per the germline V gene, CDR1 is SEHNR and CDR2 is FQNEAQ (reference sequence). As DNA, the CDR3 is TGTGCCAGCAGCCCCCATGCGGGGGTCGGCTCCTACGAGCAGTACTTC. Its protein is CASSPHAGVGSYEQYF.

The chain couples TRBV15 to TRBJ2-7; D unresolved. Germline CDR1 and CDR2: LNHNV and YYDKDF (reference sequence). Trimming took 1 base from V and 3 from J, leaving 10 bases between them. This CDR3 region has 14 residues. CDR3 loop: CATSRVGQVYEQYF. Written as DNA, the CDR3 is TGTGCCACCAGCAGAGTCGGTCAAGTCTACGAGCAGTACTTC.

The V and J genes are TRBV7-6 and TRBJ1-1, with D unresolved. Trimming removed 3 bases from V and 5 bases from J, with 13 bases in between. The CDR3 spans 14 residues. Germline loops: CDR1 SGHVS, CDR2 FNYEAQ. The CDR3 nucleotides read TGTGCCAGCAGCTTGGCGGGATTTGGGACTGAAGCTTTCTTT. It specifies CASSLAGFGTEAFF.

The V and J genes are TRBV5-6 and TRBJ1-1; D is unclear. Germline V gene lookup returns CDR1 SGHDT and CDR2 YYEEEE. The CDR3 is 15 amino acids. The V end lost 0 bases, the J end lost 1 base, and 10 bases lay between the germline ends. CDR3 sequence: CASSLAPVENTEAFF. The CDR3 nucleotides are TGTGCCAGCAGCTTGGCCCCAGTTGAGAACACTGAAGCTTTCTTT.

The chain employs TRBV25-1 and TRBJ2-7, with 13 bases aligning to TRBD2. CDR3 length: 15 residues. Germline V lookup: CDR1 MGHDK, CDR2 SYGVNS. The ends lost 4 bases at V and 9 bases at J; junction bases unmatched: 9. The CDR3 DNA reads as TGTGCCAGCAGTGGGCCGGGACTAGCGGGATCCGGGCAGTACTTC. This encodes CASSGPGLAGSGQYF.

This rearrangement joins TRBV6-1 to TRBJ2-3, with 8 bases aligning to TRBD1. With V trimmed by 7 bases and J by 2 bases, 8 bases remained unmatched. Germline V gene lookup returns CDR1 MNHNS and CDR2 SASEGT. CDR3 length: 15 amino acids. CDR3 DNA sequence: TGTGCCAGCAATTCCGGACAGGGTGCCACAGATACGCAGTATTTT. This gives the protein CASNSGQGATDTQYF.

The J gene is TRBJ2-4, the V gene TRBV11-2, with 7 bases lining up with TRBD1. The germline V gene has CDR1 SGHAT and CDR2 FQNNGV. The junction had 0 bases not matched to a gene; V was cut back by 2 bases and J by 8 bases. CDR3 length: 12 residues. This chain's CDR3 is CASSLTGDIQYF. DNA for the CDR3: TGTGCCAGCAGCTTAACAGGGGACATTCAGTACTTC. The full variable domain, with the rest looked up from reference TRBV11-2 and TRBJ2-4, is EAGVAQSPRYKIIEKRQSVAFWCNPISGHATLYWYQQILGQGPKLLIQFQNNGVVDDSQLPKDRFSAERLKGVDSTLKIQPAKLEDSAVYLCASSLTGDIQYFGAGTRLSVL.

The genes are TRBV14 and TRBJ1-2; D is perhaps TRBD1 (5 bases). The CDR3 contains 14 residues. The ends were cut back, 1 base at V and 5 bases at J, with 11 bases in the middle. Germline V gene lookup returns CDR1 SGHDN and CDR2 FVKESK. CDR3 loop: CASSQAFGAYGYTF. CDR3 DNA sequence: TGTGCCAGCAGCCAAGCTTTTGGGGCTTATGGCTACACCTTC.

The chain links TRBV7-2 to TRBJ1-1; D uncertain. Per the germline V gene, CDR1 is SGHTA and CDR2 is FQGNSA. V was pared by 5 bases and J by 1 base, with 11 bases between. This CDR3 spans 14 amino acids. The CDR3 region has the DNA TGTGCCAGCAGCCCGCGCGGCACGAACACTGAAGCTTTCTTT. This gives the protein CASSPRGTNTEAFF.

This sequence joins TRBV15 and TRBJ1-2; no firm D call. This CDR3 region has 15 residues. Germline V gene sequence: CDR1 LNHNV, CDR2 YYDKDF (reference sequence). V was cut by 4 bases and J by 8 bases, with 20 bases left in between. The CDR3 reads CATSTGSWGAGGYTF. CDR3 in DNA: TGTGCCACCAGCACCGGGAGCTGGGGTGCGGGGGGCTACACCTTC.

The chain joins TRBV2 to TRBJ2-5, with 9 positions matching TRBD1. CDR3 length equals 16 residues. V trimming: 0 bases; J trimming: 6 bases; junction bases outside the gene matches: 8. The V gene's germline CDR1 is SNHLY and CDR2 FYNNEI. The CDR3 loop reads CASSEAIGTGTQTQYF. CDR3 nucleotides: TGTGCCAGCAGTGAAGCTATCGGGACAGGGACGCAGACCCAGTACTTC.

This chain joins TRBV6-4 and TRBJ1-1; D may be TRBD1 (5 bases). The CDR3 sequence is 14 residues long. Per the germline V gene, CDR1 is MRHNA and CDR2 is SNTAGT. V gave up 6 bases and J gave up 0 bases, with 11 bases separating them. CDR3 sequence (DNA): TGTGCCAGCAGACAGGCCTACTTGAACACTGAAGCTTTCTTT. This encodes CASRQAYLNTEAFF.

This clone occurred a few times. The chain has TRBV6-4 and TRBJ2-6, with 7 bases aligning to TRBD1. Germline V gene lookup returns CDR1 MRHNA and CDR2 SNTAGT. With 4 bases clipped from V and 2 bases from J, the junction kept 5 bases outside the gene matches. This CDR3 comprises 16 residues. This CDR3 reads CASSAGTAPGANVLTF. The CDR3 nucleotides read TGTGCCAGCAGTGCGGGGACAGCCCCTGGGGCCAACGTCCTGACTTTC.

This rearrangement joins TRBV28 to TRBJ2-7; possible D gene TRBD1, 6 bases. The CDR3 has 12 residues. V gave up 6 bases and J gave up 6 bases, with 12 bases separating them. Per germline, CDR1 MDHEN and CDR2 SYDVKM. Here the CDR3 reads CASSLQGLEQYF. CDR3 nucleotides: TGTGCCAGCAGCCTACAGGGTCTCGAGCAGTACTTC.

The chain employs TRBV5-1 and TRBJ1-2; 9 nucleotides agree with TRBD1. Trimming cost V 4 bases and J 4 bases; bases outside gene matches: 8. Germline lookup yields CDR1 SGHRS and CDR2 YFSETQ. The CDR3 contains 15 residues. CDR3 in amino acids: CASSTGQGVIYGYTF. The CDR3 DNA reads as TGCGCCAGCAGCACGGGACAGGGAGTTATCTATGGCTACACCTTC. Complete variable domain (other parts from reference TRBV5-1 and TRBJ1-2): KAGVTQTPRYLIKTRGQQVTLSCSPISGHRSVSWYQQTPGQGLQFLFEYFSETQRNKGNFPGRFSGRQFSNSRSEMNVSTLELGDSALYLCASSTGQGVIYGYTFGSGTRLTVV.

This sequence joins TRBV27 and TRBJ2-7; D unresolved. Germline V CDR1 and CDR2: MNHEY, SMNVEV (reference sequence). V was clipped by 6 bases and J by 2 bases, with 11 bases between them. The CDR3 loop spans 13 amino acids. DNA of the CDR3: TGTGCCAGCAGCTCCAGTGGAGCCTACGAGCAGTACTTC. This encodes CASSSSGAYEQYF.

This clone turned up a few times. This sequence joins TRBV7-2 and TRBJ1-4, with TRBD1 matching 8 bases. The V segment lost 5 bases and the J segment 11 bases; nucleotides outside the gene matches: 4. The length of the CDR3 is 12 residues. Germline V gene sequence: CDR1 SGHTA, CDR2 FQGNSA. CDR3 sequence (DNA): TGTGCCAGCAGCACCGGGACAGGCAAACTGTTTTTT. Its translation is CASSTGTGKLFF.

The chain combines TRBV4-1 with TRBJ2-1, with a weak D call TRBD1 (5 bases). Germline CDR1 MGHRA, CDR2 YSYEKL. V lost 4 bases and J lost 12, with 19 bases in between. The length of the CDR3 is 14 residues. CDR3 DNA: TGCGCCAGCAGCCGAGAGGAGAGACAGTGGAGGCAGTTCTTC. It yields the protein CASSREERQWRQFF.

The rearrangement links TRBV7-6 to TRBJ1-5; 9 bases fit TRBD1. CDR3 length: 15 residues. Germline V CDR1 and CDR2: SGHVS, FNYEAQ. J lost 6 bases, V lost 0 bases, and 3 bases had no gene match. The CDR3 DNA sequence: TGTGCCAGCAGCTTAGCCGGGACAGGGCTTCAGCCCCAGCATTTT. Amino acid sequence: CASSLAGTGLQPQHF.

This clone was detected only once. The chain is built from TRBV7-8 and TRBJ2-7; no definite D call. V gave up 2 bases and J gave up 5 bases, with 7 bases separating them. CDR3 length equals 12 residues. The V gene's germline CDR1 is SGHVS and CDR2 FQNEAQ. CDR3 DNA: TGTGCCAGCAGCTTAATCGGTGACGAGCAGTACTTC. Translated: CASSLIGDEQYF.

The chain carries TRBV7-9 and TRBJ2-7; D may be TRBD2 (6 bases). Trimming took off 4 bases at V and 0 bases at J, with 10 bases between the two ends. The germline CDR1 and CDR2 sequences are SEHNR and FQNEAQ (reference sequence). This CDR3 comprises 14 residues. CDR3 amino acids: CASSSYGSSYEQYF. Written as DNA, the CDR3 is TGTGCCAGCAGCTCCTACGGGAGCTCCTACGAGCAGTACTTC.

The chain employs TRBV6-1 and TRBJ1-5, with TRBD1 matching over 7 bases. This CDR3 has 14 amino acids. Germline CDR1 reads MNHNS; CDR2 reads SASEGT. V was clipped by 2 bases and J by 4 bases; unmatched bases: 2. CDR3 nucleotide sequence: TGTGCCAGCAGTGAACCAGGGGGAAATCAGCCCCAGCATTTT. Amino acid sequence: CASSEPGGNQPQHF.

This clone was observed a single time. The J gene is TRBJ2-7, the V gene TRBV11-2; weak D call: TRBD2 (7 bases). V lost 4 bases and J 0 bases, leaving 13 bases between the germline ends. This CDR3 has 15 amino acids. Germline CDR1 is SGHAT and CDR2 is FQNNGV. CDR3 bases: TGTGCCAGCAGCTGGGGGGGGGCAAGCTCCTACGAGCAGTACTTC. Its protein is CASSWGGASSYEQYF.

The chain is built from TRBV9 and TRBJ1-3, with D unclear. The CDR3 is 18 residues long. Germline CDR1 is SGDLS and CDR2 is YYNGEE. Trimming stripped 0 bases from V and 0 bases from J, with 16 bases between. DNA for the CDR3: TGTGCCAGCAGCGTAGGAGTCGGAGGCTTAAGCTCTGGAAACACCATATATTTT. Translation: CASSVGVGGLSSGNTIYF.

The rearrangement links TRBV4-1 to TRBJ2-7; D gene uncertain. This CDR3 has 14 amino acids. CDR1 MGHRA and CDR2 YSYEKL come from the germline V gene. The V and J ends lost 4 bases and 2 bases respectively, with 12 bases between them. The CDR3 bases are TGCGCCAGCAGCCTCAGACAAGAACCCTACGAGCAGTACTTC. Residues: CASSLRQEPYEQYF.